These T cell receptor beta chains were read from a single sample in a study of blood T cell repertoires in COVID-19. Method: immunoSEQ multiplex PCR; TCRdb's copy keeps in-frame clones and lacks some. In the table there are under 30,000 clones, roughly nine tenths of which are singletons. Sequencing was performed on peripheral blood. These receptors were collected from a human donor in a cohort sampled during active COVID-19. CDR3s leave out the opening cysteine and the closing phenylalanine or tryptophan.

j_call	v_call	cdr3_aa
TRBJ2-5	TRBV7-3	ASSLGLGRQETQY
TRBJ2-7	TRBV10-3	AISDGGRGEEQY
TRBJ2-5	TRBV7-2	ASSSITGSETQY
TRBJ1-5	TRBV4-1	ASSQPQGRSPQH
TRBJ1-6	TRBV6-5	ASSGTGTSPLH
TRBJ2-5	TRBV7-8	ASSLNPGGAAETQY
TRBJ2-2	TRBV3-1/TRBV3-2	ASSPVAGGLTGELF
TRBJ2-7	TRBV10-3	AISLTGGENEQY
TRBJ2-1	TRBV7-2	ASSLAPGGNEQF
TRBJ1-2	TRBV7-9	ASSLSGIYGYT
TRBJ2-7	TRBV29-1	SVDGQS
TRBJ1-5	TRBV18	ASSPGQGGTNQPQH
TRBJ1-2	TRBV3-1/TRBV3-2	ASSQVLGYT
TRBJ1-1	TRBV7-8	ASSLLVSTEAF
TRBJ2-1	TRBV3-1/TRBV3-2	ASSLYNEQF
TRBJ2-7	TRBV7-2	ASSLSSGGAYEQY
TRBJ2-7	TRBV28	ASSLSASGVSSYEQY
TRBJ1-1	TRBV7-2	ASSYLEDTEAF
TRBJ2-7	TRBV3-1/TRBV3-2	ASSQALTREQY
TRBJ2-3	TRBV5-1	ASSLATGTGTDTQY